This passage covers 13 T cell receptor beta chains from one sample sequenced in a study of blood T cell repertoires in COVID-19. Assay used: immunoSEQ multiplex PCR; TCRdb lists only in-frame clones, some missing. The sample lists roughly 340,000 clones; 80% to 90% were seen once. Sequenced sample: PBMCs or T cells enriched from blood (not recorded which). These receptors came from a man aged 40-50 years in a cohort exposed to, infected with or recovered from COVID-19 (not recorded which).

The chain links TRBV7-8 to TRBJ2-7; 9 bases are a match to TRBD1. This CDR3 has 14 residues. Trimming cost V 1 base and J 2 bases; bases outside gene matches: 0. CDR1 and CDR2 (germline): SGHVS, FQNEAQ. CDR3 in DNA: TGTGCCAGCAGCTTAGGACAGGGGGCCTACGAGCAGTACTTC. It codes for CASSLGQGAYEQYF. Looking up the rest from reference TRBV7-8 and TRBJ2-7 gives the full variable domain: GAGVSQSPRYKVAKRGQDVALRCDPISGHVSLFWYQQALGQGPEFLTYFQNEAQLDKSGLPSDRFFAERPEGSVSTLKIQRTQQEDSAVYLCASSLGQGAYEQYFGPGTRLTVT.

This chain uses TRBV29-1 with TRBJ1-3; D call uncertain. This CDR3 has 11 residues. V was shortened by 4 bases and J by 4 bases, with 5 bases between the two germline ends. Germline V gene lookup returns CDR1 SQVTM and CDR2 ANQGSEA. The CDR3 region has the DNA TGCAGCGTTGCGGAGGGAAACACCATATATTTT. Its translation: CSVAEGNTIYF.

This chain's CDR3 is CASSHLAGVIKNEQFF. As DNA, the CDR3 is TGTGCCAGCAGCCACCTAGCGGGAGTGATAAAAAATGAGCAGTTCTTC. The V call is TRBV14, the J call TRBJ2-1; 10 bases line up with TRBD2. The CDR3 is 16 amino acids. CDR1 is SGHDN and CDR2 is FVKESK in the germline V gene. J was trimmed by 7 bases and V by 3 bases; bases with no gene match: 9.

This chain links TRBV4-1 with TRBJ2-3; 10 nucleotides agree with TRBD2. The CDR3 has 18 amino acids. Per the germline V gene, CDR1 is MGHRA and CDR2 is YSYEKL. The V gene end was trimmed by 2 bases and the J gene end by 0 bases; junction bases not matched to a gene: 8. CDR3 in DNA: TGCGCCAGCAGCCAAAGGACTAGCGGCACCTCTAGCACAGATACGCAGTATTTT. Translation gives CASSQRTSGTSSTDTQYF.

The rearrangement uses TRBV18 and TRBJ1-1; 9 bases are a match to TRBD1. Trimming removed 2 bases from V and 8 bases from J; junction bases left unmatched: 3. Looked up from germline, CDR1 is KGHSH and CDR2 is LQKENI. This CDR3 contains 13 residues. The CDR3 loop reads CASSPGQGNEAFF. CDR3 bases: TGTGCCAGCTCACCAGGACAGGGGAACGAAGCTTTCTTT.

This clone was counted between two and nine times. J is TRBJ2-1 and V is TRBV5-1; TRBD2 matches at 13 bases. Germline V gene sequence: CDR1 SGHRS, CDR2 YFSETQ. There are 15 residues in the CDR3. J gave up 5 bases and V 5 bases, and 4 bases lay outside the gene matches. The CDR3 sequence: CASRTSGRHNNEQFF. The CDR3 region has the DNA TGCGCCAGCAGGACTAGCGGGAGGCATAACAATGAGCAGTTCTTC.

CDR3 protein: CASSTQMTGNSPLHF. The DNA of the CDR3 is TGCGCCAGCAGCACCCAGATGACCGGGAATTCACCCCTCCACTTT. This rearrangement joins TRBV5-1 to TRBJ1-6; D is ambiguous. There are 15 residues in the CDR3. CDR1 and CDR2 (germline): SGHRS, YFSETQ. V gave up 4 bases and J gave up 7 bases, with 15 bases separating them. Together with reference TRBV5-1 and TRBJ1-6, the CDR3 gives the full variable domain: KAGVTQTPRYLIKTRGQQVTLSCSPISGHRSVSWYQQTPGQGLQFLFEYFSETQRNKGNFPGRFSGRQFSNSRSEMNVSTLELGDSALYLCASSTQMTGNSPLHFGNGTRLTVT.

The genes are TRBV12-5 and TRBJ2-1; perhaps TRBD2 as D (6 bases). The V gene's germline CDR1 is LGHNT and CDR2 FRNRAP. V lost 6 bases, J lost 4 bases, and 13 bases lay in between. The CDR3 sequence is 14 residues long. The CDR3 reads CASGGPGAYNEQFF. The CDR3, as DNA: TGTGCTAGTGGAGGACCGGGAGCATACAATGAGCAGTTCTTC. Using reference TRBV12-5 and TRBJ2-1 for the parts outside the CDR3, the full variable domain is DARVTQTPRHKVTEMGQEVTMRCQPILGHNTVFWYRQTMMQGLELLAYFRNRAPLDDSGMPKDRFSAEMPDATLATLKIQPSEPRDSAVYFCASGGPGAYNEQFFGPGTRLTVL.

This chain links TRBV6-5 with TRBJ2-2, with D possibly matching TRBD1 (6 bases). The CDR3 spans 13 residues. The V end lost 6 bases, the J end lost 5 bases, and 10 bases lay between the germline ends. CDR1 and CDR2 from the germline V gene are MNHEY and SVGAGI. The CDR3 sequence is CASSQQGTGELFF. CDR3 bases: TGTGCCAGCAGCCAACAGGGAACCGGGGAGCTGTTTTTT.

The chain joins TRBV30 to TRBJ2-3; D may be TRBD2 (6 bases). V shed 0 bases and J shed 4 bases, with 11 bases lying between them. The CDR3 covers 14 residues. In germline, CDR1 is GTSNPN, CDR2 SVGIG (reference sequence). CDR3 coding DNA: TGTGCCTGGAGTGTACAGTGGGAGGCAGATACGCAGTATTTT. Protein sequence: CAWSVQWEADTQYF.

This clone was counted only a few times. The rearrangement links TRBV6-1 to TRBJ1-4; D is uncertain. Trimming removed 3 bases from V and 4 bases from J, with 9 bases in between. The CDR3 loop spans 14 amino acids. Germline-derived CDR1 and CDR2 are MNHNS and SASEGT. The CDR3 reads CASSDVGNNEKLFF. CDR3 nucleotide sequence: TGTGCCAGCAGTGATGTGGGCAATAATGAAAAACTGTTTTTT.

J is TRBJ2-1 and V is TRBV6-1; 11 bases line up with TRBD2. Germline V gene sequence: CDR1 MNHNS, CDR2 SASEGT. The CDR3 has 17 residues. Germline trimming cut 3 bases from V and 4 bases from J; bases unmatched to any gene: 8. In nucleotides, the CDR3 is TGTGCCAGCAGTGATTTAGTCGGGACTAGCGGATACAATGAGCAGTTCTTC. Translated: CASSDLVGTSGYNEQFF.

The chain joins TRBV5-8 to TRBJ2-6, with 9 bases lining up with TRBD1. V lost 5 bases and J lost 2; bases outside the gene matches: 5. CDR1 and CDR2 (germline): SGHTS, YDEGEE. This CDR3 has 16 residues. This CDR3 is CASSPGTGPGANVLTF. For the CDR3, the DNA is TGTGCCAGCAGTCCAGGGACAGGGCCTGGGGCCAACGTCCTGACTTTC.